This T cell receptor beta chain was sequenced during a study of blood T cells in healthy people across ages. General study results and limits: No one knew whether donors had CMV, which possibly confounded expanded clonotype changes.

A second PCR of roughly 7 to 11 cycles used a sample-barcoded 5' primer and a J-beta primer mix. TCRdb itself ran the 5' RACE reads through MiXCR, one entry per CDR3 protein. This table holds approximately 800,000 distinct CDR3 sequences, about 53% found once. V was shortened by 7 bases and J by 11 bases, with 20 bases between the two germline ends. This CDR3 spans 13 amino acids. CDR1 is MDHEN and CDR2 is SYDVKM in the germline V gene. A remark on this clonotype: The antigen remains unidentified.

In terms of origin and age, donors were healthy Caucasian individuals from Russia aged 6 to 90. The chain employs TRBV28 and TRBJ2-5; D possibly uses TRBD1 or TRBD2 (5 bases each). What was sequenced was blood. The TCR originated in a man at least 80 years old in good health. The CDR3, as DNA: TGTGCCAGCACCTTGGCACTCCGAGGGGATCAGTACTTC. Amino acids: CASTLALRGDQYF.